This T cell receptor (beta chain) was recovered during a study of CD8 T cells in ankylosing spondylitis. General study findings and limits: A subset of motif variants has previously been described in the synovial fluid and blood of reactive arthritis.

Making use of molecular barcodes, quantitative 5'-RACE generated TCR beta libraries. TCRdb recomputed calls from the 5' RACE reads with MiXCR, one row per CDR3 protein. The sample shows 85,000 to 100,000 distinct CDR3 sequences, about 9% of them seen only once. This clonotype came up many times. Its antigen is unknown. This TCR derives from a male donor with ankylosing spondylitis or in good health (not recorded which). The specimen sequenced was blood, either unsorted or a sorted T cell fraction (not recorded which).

Written as DNA, the CDR3 is TGCGCCAGCAGCCGAGACCCGGGAGATAACAATGAGCAGTTCTTC. This translates into CASSRDPGDNNEQFF. This sequence joins TRBV5-1 and TRBJ2-1; D possibly corresponds to TRBD2 (6 bases). This CDR3 comprises 15 residues. CDR1 is SGHRS, CDR2 YFSETQ, per germline. V dropped 4 bases and J dropped 5 bases, with 16 bases sitting between them.